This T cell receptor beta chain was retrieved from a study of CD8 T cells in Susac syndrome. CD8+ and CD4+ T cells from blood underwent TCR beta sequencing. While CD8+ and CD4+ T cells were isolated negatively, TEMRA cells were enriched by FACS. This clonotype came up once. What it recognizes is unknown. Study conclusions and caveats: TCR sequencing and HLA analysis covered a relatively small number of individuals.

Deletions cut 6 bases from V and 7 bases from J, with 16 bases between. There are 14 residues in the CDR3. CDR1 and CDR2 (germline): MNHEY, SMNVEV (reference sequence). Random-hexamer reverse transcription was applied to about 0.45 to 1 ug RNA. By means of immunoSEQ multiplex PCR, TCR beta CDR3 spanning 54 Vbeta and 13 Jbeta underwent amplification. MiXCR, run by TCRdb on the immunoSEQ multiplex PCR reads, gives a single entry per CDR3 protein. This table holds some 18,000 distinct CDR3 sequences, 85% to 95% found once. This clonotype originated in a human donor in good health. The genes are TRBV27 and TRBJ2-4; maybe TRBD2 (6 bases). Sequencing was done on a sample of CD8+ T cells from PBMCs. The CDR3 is CASSPSAAGNIQYF. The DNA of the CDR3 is TGTGCCAGCAGCCCTAGCGCCGCCGGGAACATTCAGTACTTC.